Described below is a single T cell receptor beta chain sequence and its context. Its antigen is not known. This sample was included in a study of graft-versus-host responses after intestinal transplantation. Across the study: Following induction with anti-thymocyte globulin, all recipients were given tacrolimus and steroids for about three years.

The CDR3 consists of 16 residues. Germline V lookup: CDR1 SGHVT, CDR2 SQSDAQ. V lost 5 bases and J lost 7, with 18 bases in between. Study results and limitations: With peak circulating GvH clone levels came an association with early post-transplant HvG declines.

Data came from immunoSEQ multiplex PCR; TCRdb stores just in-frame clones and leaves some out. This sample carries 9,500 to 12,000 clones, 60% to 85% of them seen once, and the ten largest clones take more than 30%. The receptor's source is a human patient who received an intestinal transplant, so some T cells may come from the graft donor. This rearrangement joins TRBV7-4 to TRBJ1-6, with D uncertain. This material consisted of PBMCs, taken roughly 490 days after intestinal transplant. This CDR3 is CASSTRTASRNSPLHF. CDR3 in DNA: TGTGCCAGCAGCACCCGGACGGCCTCGAGGAATTCACCCCTCCACTTT.